This TCR beta chain was profiled in a study of blood T cell repertoires in COVID-19. Study-wide context: The United States, Italy and Spain were the sources of the acute and convalescent COVID-19 samples. From T cells, B-cell-depleted T cells, or PBMCs came the material, which was cDNA or gDNA.

CDR1 SGHKS and CDR2 YYEKEE come from the germline V gene (reference sequence). The ends were cut back, 6 bases at V and 1 base at J, with 14 bases in the middle. This CDR3 spans 14 amino acids. Original processing notes: Nucleated cell counts were estimated from reference gene primer amplification. TCRdb's table, derived via immunoSEQ multiplex PCR, lists solely in-frame clones and lacks some. V, J and clone size derive from that table, while D and trimming were established from the DNA sequence. This sample has some 130,000 clones, with 84% found just once. This clonotype was sampled from a woman aged 25 to 39 who had recovered from COVID-19. Material for sequencing was peripheral blood. This chain joins TRBV5-5 and TRBJ2-7; possible D gene TRBD2, 5 bases. The CDR3 nucleotides are TGTGCCAGCACCCGGGATACTGGGTCCTACGAGCAGTACTTC. Protein sequence: CASTRDTGSYEQYF.